The sequence of this T cell receptor (beta chain) was determined in a study of tumor and adjacent non-tumor tissue in lung cancer (dated by TCRdb to between 2018 and 2020). As for the study more broadly: Of the cohort, 12 patients had adenocarcinoma, 2 had squamous cell carcinoma and 1 had small cell lung cancer. A total of fewer than 150 million productive TCRbeta reads were generated by sequencing, corresponding to an average of around 4 million reads per sample. More than 25 paired specimens, one tumor and one normal lung sample per patient, were profiled by TCRbeta CDR3 sequencing. The study compared bulk TCRbeta repertoires from lung tumor tissue and matched distant non-tumor lung tissue of some 14 lung cancer patients. Among the approximately 15 patients, ages ranged from roughly 31 to 76 years, roughly ten were men and 5 were women, and disease was TNM stage I to III. What the authors observed across the whole study: Only around 15 patients were included in the cohort, and the need for larger samples and more detailed clinical data was noted by the authors. Because peripheral blood was not sequenced, the blood TCRbeta repertoires of the lung cancer patients in the study went unexamined. A significantly larger cumulative share of the repertoire was made up by the top 100 clones in normal lung than in tumor tissue. TCR diversity was significantly higher in younger patients, and higher tumor TCR diversity was associated with shorter overall and disease-free survival. Tumor tissue showed significantly greater TCR diversity (inverse Simpson) than normal lung tissue (around 450 vs 150, P = 0.0075, Mann-Whitney U test). Neither the sequencing platform nor unique molecular identifiers are named or mentioned anywhere in the methods.

CDR1 and CDR2 are drawn from the germline V gene: MNHEY, SVGAGI. Relative to germline, V is 8 bases shorter and J is 10 bases shorter, with 23 bases between their ends. The CDR3 covers 14 residues, taking in both the cysteine and the phenylalanine. The retained sequence is limited to the CDR3, 42 bases, with the frame set at the first base. Comments on this clonotype: The specificity of this receptor is unknown. One base away there is no much larger clone; base qualities are not given.

The library was built by means of multiplex PCR. The instrument was an Illumina HiSeq 2500. TCRbeta libraries were built by three rounds of nested PCR using primers (Table S4), following protocols modified from ARM-PCR. Before sequencing, PCR products in the 200-500 bp range were cut out of the gel and cleaned up using the QIAquick gel extraction kit. On the authors' methods: Reads were cleaned using Trimmomatic, were merged into complete CDR3 sequences using FLASH, and were assigned to V(D)J germline segments using MiTCR. VDJtools was used to compute clonal diversity as the inverse Simpson's index. A read counted as productive if the sequence was in-frame and lacked a premature stop codon. TCRdb reran the public reads through fastp at Q25 and MiXCR, keeping productive beta chains. Each entry is one CDR3 protein sequence, shown with its most common DNA and genes. TCRdb's processing, not the authors' own work, is the source of the V and J calls. The sample table records 78,000 or so distinct CDR3 sequences; around 80% of these occur just once. Roughly 14% of the sample goes to the ten largest clones.

RNA was isolated from bulk, unsorted tissue, and RNA quality was assessed with a NanoDrop ND-1000 and an Agilent 2100. Donors were newly diagnosed lung cancer patients admitted for thoracic surgery in China between August and November 2014, without prior chemotherapy. Anyone who had undergone radiotherapy or chemotherapy before, or who had another cancer at the same time, was left out of the study. Pieces of surgical tissue measuring about 1-2.2 cm3 were kept in RNAlater solution and stored at -80 degrees C until use. This receptor was taken from a woman aged 45-59 years with non-small cell lung cancer. The source material was lung tumor tissue. The sequence links TRBV6-5 to TRBJ1-2, and possibly TRBD1, on 5 matching bases. The CDR3 is CASLRWGDNYDYTF. The sequence in DNA is TGTGCCAGCCTTCGTTGGGGCGATAACTACGACTACACCTTC.